Shown below are 30 T cell receptor beta chains from a single sample sequenced in a study of T cells in Graves' hyperthyroidism and ophthalmopathy. What was amplified from RNA transcripts were TCR beta CDR3 regions. RT-PCR in the first round (using the HTBI primer set) targeted the TCR CDR3. From the multiplex PCR reads, TCRdb called clonotypes with MiXCR, one entry per CDR3 protein. The sample has hundreds of thousands of distinct CDR3 sequences, around 25% seen once. The sample comprised blood. Receptors were obtained from a man in his fifties with Graves' hyperthyroidism.

This clonotype was seen ten or more times. The V call is TRBV11-3, the J call TRBJ1-1; 7 bases map to TRBD1. Germline lookup yields CDR1 SGHNT and CDR2 YENEEA. With V trimmed by 4 bases and J by 3 bases, 5 bases remained unmatched. The CDR3 contains 14 residues. The DNA of the CDR3 is TGTGCCAGCAGCTCACGACAGGGCTACACTGAAGCTTTCTTT. This encodes CASSSRQGYTEAFF.

This chain connects TRBV20-1 to TRBJ2-3; D not resolved. V was clipped by 0 bases and J by 3 bases, with 7 bases between them. There are 13 residues in the CDR3. Germline CDR1 reads DFQATT; CDR2 reads SNEGSKA (reference sequence). Written as DNA, the CDR3 is TGCAGTGCTAGAGATCCCGATACAGATACGCAGTATTTT. Its protein is CSARDPDTDTQYF.

V gene TRBV20-1 combines with J gene TRBJ2-7; 9 bases match TRBD2. The CDR3 sequence is 15 residues long. V was clipped by 6 bases and J by 7 bases; unmatched bases: 16. From germline, CDR1 is DFQATT and CDR2 SNEGSKA (reference sequence). The CDR3 protein is CSANIPGGRAWEQYF. CDR3 coding DNA: TGCAGTGCAAATATCCCGGGCGGGAGGGCCTGGGAGCAGTACTTC.

In this sample, this clonotype turned up many times. The chain links TRBV12-3 or TRBV12-4 to TRBJ1-1; D remains ambiguous. The germline V and J ends were trimmed by 1 base and 4 bases, with 13 bases remaining between them. The CDR3 loop spans 15 amino acids. The CDR3 protein is CASSLVGGWRTEAFF. CDR3 bases: TGTGCCAGCAGTTTAGTGGGCGGGTGGCGCACTGAAGCTTTCTTT.

This CDR3 reads CASRRPETNTGELFF. In nucleotides, the CDR3 is TGTGCCAGCAGAAGGCCAGAAACGAACACCGGGGAGCTGTTTTTT. The chain couples TRBV7-8 to TRBJ2-2; D not certain. Germline V CDR1 and CDR2: SGHVS, FQNEAQ. CDR3 length: 15 residues. V lost 6 bases to trimming and J lost 0 bases, with 11 bases between them. The whole variable domain, remainder taken from reference TRBV7-8 and TRBJ2-2, is GAGVSQSPRYKVAKRGQDVALRCDPISGHVSLFWYQQALGQGPEFLTYFQNEAQLDKSGLPSDRFFAERPEGSVSTLKIQRTQQEDSAVYLCASRRPETNTGELFFGEGSRLTVL.

Turning to this clonotype: It may be a read error: a sequence one base away is much more abundant. The rearrangement joins TRBV2 to TRBJ2-1, with D perhaps matching TRBD1 (6 bases). Germline V gene sequence: CDR1 SNHLY, CDR2 FYNNEI. This CDR3 is built from 17 residues. The CDR3 protein is CVSRSSRGALGGDEQFF. CDR3 nucleotide sequence: TGTGTCAGCAGGTCTTCTCGAGGGGCCCTTGGGGGCGATGAGCAGTTCTTC.

The rearrangement uses TRBV15 and TRBJ2-4; either TRBD1 or TRBD2 may fit D (6 bases each). The CDR3 has 15 residues. The V gene lost 5 bases and the J gene lost 7 bases, with 18 bases spanning the gap. The germline V gene has CDR1 LNHNV and CDR2 YYDKDF (reference sequence). CDR3 amino acids: CATSALQGRWNIQYF. The CDR3 DNA sequence: TGTGCCACCAGCGCCCTCCAGGGGAGGTGGAACATTCAGTACTTC.

V and J are TRBV7-2 and TRBJ2-3; 13 bases line up with TRBD2. The CDR3 consists of 16 residues. V shed 5 bases and J 8 bases; nucleotides not matched to a gene: 10. Per germline, CDR1 SGHTA and CDR2 FQGNSA. CDR3 DNA sequence: TGTGCCAGCAGCGCCCTACTAGCGGGAGGGCCGGGTACGCAGTATTTT. Its translation: CASSALLAGGPGTQYF.

This clonotype was counted many times. The chain joins TRBV6-2 or TRBV6-3 to TRBJ2-3; the match to TRBD2 covers 10 bases. Germline V gene lookup returns CDR1 MNHEY and CDR2 SVGEGT. The V and J ends lost 0 bases and 4 bases, in that order; junction bases with no gene match: 10. The CDR3 loop spans 18 amino acids. The CDR3: CASSYSIGLAGDPDTQYF. CDR3 DNA sequence: TGTGCCAGCAGTTACTCAATTGGGCTAGCGGGAGACCCAGATACGCAGTATTTT.

V and J are TRBV19 and TRBJ2-7; no clear D. This CDR3 has 13 residues. Germline V lookup: CDR1 LNHDA, CDR2 SQIVND (reference sequence). Trimming stripped 3 bases from V and 3 bases from J, with 9 bases between. CDR3 in amino acids: CASSISRFYEQYF. CDR3 DNA: TGTGCCAGTAGTATTAGCAGGTTCTACGAGCAGTACTTC.

The chain has TRBV28 and TRBJ1-1, with D unresolved. There are 18 residues in the CDR3. Per germline, CDR1 MDHEN and CDR2 SYDVKM. The ends were cut back, 3 bases at V and 1 base at J, with 21 bases in the middle. The CDR3 loop reads CASSFIMGRGSGNTEAFF. The DNA of the CDR3 is TGTGCCAGCAGTTTTATAATGGGGAGAGGGTCTGGGAACACTGAAGCTTTCTTT.

This sequence joins TRBV6-1 and TRBJ2-1, with no clear D. The CDR3 totals 15 residues. V was cut by 6 bases and J by 5 bases, with 17 bases left in between. The germline V gene has CDR1 MNHNS and CDR2 SASEGT. Written as DNA, the CDR3 is TGTGCCAGCAGCGTAGCTGTTACCAACGACAATGAGCAGTTCTTC. Translation gives CASSVAVTNDNEQFF.

This clonotype appeared a few times. The chain combines TRBV6-1 with TRBJ2-2; 10 positions agree with TRBD2. Germline CDR1 MNHNS, CDR2 SASEGT. The CDR3 sequence is 16 residues long. After removal of 8 bases from V and 5 bases from J, the junction contained 11 bases not matched to a gene. The DNA for the CDR3 is TGTGCCAGCCTTAAGCGGGAGGGAATGAGAACCGGGGAGCTGTTTTTT. Its translation is CASLKREGMRTGELFF.

This clonotype was recorded many times. The gene calls are TRBV29-1 and TRBJ1-1; 8 bases line up with TRBD1. Germline-derived CDR1 and CDR2 are SQVTM and ANQGSEA. With V trimmed by 5 bases and J by 3 bases, 8 bases remained unmatched. This CDR3 has 14 residues. The CDR3 DNA is TGCAGCGTTTACACAGGGGGGGATTACACTGAAGCTTTCTTT. It specifies CSVYTGGDYTEAFF.

This clonotype was observed many times. This chain uses TRBV7-2 with TRBJ2-1; 7 nucleotides match TRBD2. V shed 0 bases and J 0 bases; nucleotides not matched to a gene: 8. CDR1 SGHTA and CDR2 FQGNSA come from the germline V gene. The CDR3 spans 18 residues. CDR3: CASSLAGSGASSYNEQFF. The DNA of the CDR3 is TGTGCCAGCAGCTTAGCGGGCAGCGGGGCTAGCTCCTACAATGAGCAGTTCTTC.

This clonotype was seen at least ten times. In nucleotides, the CDR3 is TGCGCCAGCAGCCTAGCGGGAGGGATCGACGAGCAGTACTTC. Translating gives CASSLAGGIDEQYF. This chain connects TRBV5-1 to TRBJ2-7; 12 bases align to TRBD2. Trimming at V came to 4 bases and at J to 5 bases, leaving 4 bases not matched to a gene. This CDR3 is built from 14 residues. CDR1 is SGHRS, CDR2 YFSETQ, per germline. The full variable domain, in which reference TRBV5-1 and TRBJ2-7 provide the parts outside the CDR3, is KAGVTQTPRYLIKTRGQQVTLSCSPISGHRSVSWYQQTPGQGLQFLFEYFSETQRNKGNFPGRFSGRQFSNSRSEMNVSTLELGDSALYLCASSLAGGIDEQYFGPGTRLTVT.

V gene TRBV20-1 combines with J gene TRBJ2-1, with 15 bases lining up with TRBD2. The CDR3 covers 15 residues. Germline CDR1 is DFQATT and CDR2 is SNEGSKA (reference sequence). The junction had 8 bases not matched to a gene; V was cut back by 6 bases and J by 8 bases. CDR3 sequence: CSARGTSGRSYEQFF. DNA of the CDR3: TGCAGTGCCCGGGGGACTAGCGGGAGGAGTTATGAGCAGTTCTTC.

This clonotype has more than one count but fewer than ten. The chain employs TRBV6-1 and TRBJ1-1; D is possibly TRBD1 (6 bases). Germline V gene data show CDR1 as MNHNS and CDR2 as SASEGT. This CDR3 is built from 14 residues. Trimming removed 6 bases from V and 4 bases from J, with 15 bases in between. The DNA of the CDR3 is TGTGCCAGCAGCCTCGGGGGGGGGCGCACTGAAGCTTTCTTT. Its translation: CASSLGGGRTEAFF.

The chain has TRBV6-2 or TRBV6-3 and TRBJ2-1, with D possibly matching TRBD1 (6 bases). The germline V and J ends were trimmed by 0 bases and 5 bases, with 8 bases remaining between them. Germline V gene sequence: CDR1 MNHEY, CDR2 SVGEGT. CDR3 length equals 14 residues. The CDR3 bases are TGTGCCAGCAGTTACTCAAGGGGGAACAATGAGCAGTTCTTC. Its protein is CASSYSRGNNEQFF.

The sample holds one count of this clonotype. For the CDR3, the DNA is TGTGCCACCAGTGACGAACTCCACAATGAGCAGTTCTTC. Protein: CATSDELHNEQFF. The J gene is TRBJ2-1, the V gene TRBV24-1, with D unclear. The germline gives CDR1 KGHDR, CDR2 SFDVKD. The germline V and J ends were trimmed by 4 bases and 5 bases, with 8 bases remaining between them. There are 13 residues in the CDR3.

This chain joins TRBV12-3 or TRBV12-4 and TRBJ1-4; 9 nucleotides align to TRBD1. Trimming took 5 bases from V and 3 from J; bases not matched to a gene: 10. This CDR3 is 17 amino acids long. CDR3 loop: CASSLGTGLMPNEKLFF. The CDR3 DNA is TGTGCCAGCAGTCTCGGGACAGGGCTGATGCCTAATGAAAAACTGTTTTTT.

This clonotype was recorded once. V and J are TRBV7-9 and TRBJ2-3; D is ambiguous. With 3 bases removed from V and 5 bases from J, the gap between germline ends came to 12 bases. The CDR3 runs to 14 residues. The germline V gene has CDR1 SEHNR and CDR2 FQNEAQ (reference sequence). CDR3 nucleotides: TGTGCCAGCAGCTTTGGGTTTGCGAGAGATACGCAGTATTTT. Protein: CASSFGFARDTQYF.

This clonotype occurred a few times. Sequence at one end of the junction differs from germline and may be a read error. This rearrangement joins TRBV12-3 or TRBV12-4 to TRBJ2-2; no firm D call. This CDR3 spans 15 amino acids. The CDR3: CASTLEGAIRGELFF. As DNA, the CDR3 is TGTGCCAGCACTTTAGAAGGCGCGATTCGCGGGGAGCTGTTTTTT.

This chain connects TRBV27 to TRBJ1-1, with 9 nucleotides matching TRBD1. The length of the CDR3 is 16 residues. With V trimmed by 2 bases and J by 4 bases, 8 bases remained unmatched. Germline CDR1 reads MNHEY; CDR2 reads SMNVEV (reference sequence). The CDR3 protein is CASSLATGGSFTEAFF. The CDR3 nucleotides read TGTGCCAGCAGTTTAGCGACAGGGGGAAGTTTCACTGAAGCTTTCTTT.

This clonotype was seen at least ten times. The chain uses TRBV7-2 and TRBJ2-5; 9 nucleotides align to TRBD1. The trim removed 5 bases at V and 5 bases at J, leaving 6 bases unmatched. This CDR3 is 14 amino acids long. Germline CDR1 SGHTA, CDR2 FQGNSA. The chain's CDR3 is CASSSTGGGETQYF. In DNA form, the CDR3 reads TGTGCCAGCAGCAGCACAGGGGGCGGGGAGACCCAGTACTTC. The full variable domain, rest sourced from reference TRBV7-2 and TRBJ2-5, is GAGVSQSPSNKVTEKGKDVELRCDPISGHTALYWYRQSLGQGLEFLIYFQGNSAPDKSGLPSDRFSAERTGGSVSTLTIQRTQQEDSAVYLCASSSTGGGETQYFGPGTRLLVL.

A few counts support this clonotype. This sequence joins TRBV7-8 and TRBJ2-5, with D unclear. The length of the CDR3 is 8 residues. Per the germline V gene, CDR1 is SGHVS and CDR2 is FQNEAQ. The V gene lost 5 bases and the J gene lost 9 bases, with 1 base spanning the gap. The CDR3 coding sequence is TGTGCCAGCAGCCCCCAGTACTTC. It encodes CASSPQYF.

In its sample, this clonotype was seen a few times. The chain couples TRBV20-1 to TRBJ1-1, with 9 positions matching TRBD1. In germline, CDR1 is DFQATT, CDR2 SNEGSKA (reference sequence). With 5 bases clipped from V and 1 base from J, the junction kept 8 bases outside the gene matches. The CDR3 is 15 amino acids. CDR3 region: CSAYPPGQGNTEAFF. CDR3 coding DNA: TGCAGTGCTTATCCTCCGGGACAGGGGAACACTGAAGCTTTCTTT.

This clonotype was seen at least ten times. This chain joins TRBV30 and TRBJ2-5; a possible D gene is TRBD2 (6 bases). Trimming took off 1 base at V and 1 base at J, with 10 bases between the two ends. CDR1 and CDR2 from the germline V gene are GTSNPN and SVGIG (reference sequence). This CDR3 is built from 14 residues. The CDR3 DNA reads as TGTGCCTGGAGTGGAAGGGGACTCCAAGAGACCCAGTACTTC. Protein: CAWSGRGLQETQYF.

The chain links TRBV7-8 to TRBJ2-3, with TRBD2 identical over 7 bases. Trimming took 1 base from V and 0 from J; bases not matched to a gene: 13. CDR3 length: 19 residues. In germline, CDR1 is SGHVS, CDR2 FQNEAQ. In nucleotides, the CDR3 is TGTGCCAGCAGCTTAGTTCGGGGGAGGGCCGGATGGAGCACAGATACGCAGTATTTT. Translating gives CASSLVRGRAGWSTDTQYF.

The chain is built from TRBV30 and TRBJ2-3, with a possible D match to TRBD2 (5 bases). Deletions cut 3 bases from V and 3 bases from J, with 10 bases between. CDR1 and CDR2 (germline): GTSNPN, SVGIG (reference sequence). This CDR3 comprises 13 residues. DNA of the CDR3: TGTGCCTGGAGAACCTGGAGGACAGATACGCAGTATTTT. Translation: CAWRTWRTDTQYF.